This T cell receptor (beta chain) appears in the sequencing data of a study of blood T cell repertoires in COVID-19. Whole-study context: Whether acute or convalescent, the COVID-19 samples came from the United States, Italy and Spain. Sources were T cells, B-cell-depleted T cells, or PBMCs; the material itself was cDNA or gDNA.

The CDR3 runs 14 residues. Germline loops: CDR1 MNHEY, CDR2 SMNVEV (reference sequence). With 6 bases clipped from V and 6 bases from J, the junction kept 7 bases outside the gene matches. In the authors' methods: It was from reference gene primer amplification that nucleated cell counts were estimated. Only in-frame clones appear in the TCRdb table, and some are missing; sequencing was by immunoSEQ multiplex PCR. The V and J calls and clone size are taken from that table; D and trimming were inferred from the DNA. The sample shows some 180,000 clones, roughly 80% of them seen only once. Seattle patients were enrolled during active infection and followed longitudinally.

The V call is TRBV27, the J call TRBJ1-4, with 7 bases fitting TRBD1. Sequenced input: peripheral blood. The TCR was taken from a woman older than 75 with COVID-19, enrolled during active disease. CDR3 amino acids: CASRTGLWDEKLFF. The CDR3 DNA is TGTGCCAGCAGGACAGGGTTATGGGATGAAAAACTGTTTTTT.